One and the same sample provided the 2 T cell receptor beta chains below, sequenced in a study of beta chain features in type 1 diabetes. Every bit of the isolated RNA underwent reverse transcription, so sequencing read expressed TCRB transcripts. Measured with immunoSEQ multiplex PCR; TCRdb has only the in-frame clones, and not every one. This repertoire shows about 350,000 clones, roughly a fifth found once; its top ten account for 0.044%. The sequencing input was naive CD4+ T cells from blood. All receptors derive from a woman in her late teens or twenties in good health.

This sequence joins TRBV7-2 and TRBJ2-7; D might be TRBD2 (5 bases). V gave up 5 bases and J gave up 3 bases, with 11 bases separating them. Germline CDR1 SGHTA, CDR2 FQGNSA. This CDR3 contains 13 residues. For the CDR3, the DNA is TGTGCCAGCAGCATTAGGGAGAGCTACGAGCAGTACTTC. Amino acid sequence: CASSIRESYEQYF.

This clone has just a few counts. This rearrangement joins TRBV11-1 to TRBJ2-1; D call uncertain. V was trimmed by 2 bases and J by 3 bases, leaving 2 bases between them. The CDR3 is made up of 12 amino acids. The V gene's germline CDR1 is SGHAT and CDR2 FQDESV (reference sequence). The CDR3 DNA reads TGTGCCAGCAGCTTACTCTACAATGAGCAGTTCTTC. Amino acid sequence: CASSLLYNEQFF.